This T cell receptor beta chain derives from a study of cytomegalovirus exposure and HLA in healthy donors. With 60 Vbeta and 13 Jbeta primers, the PCR was carried out. The protocol was immunoSEQ multiplex PCR, while the TCRdb copy is restricted to in-frame clones and leaves out a portion. The sample lists 200,000 to 250,000 clones, 75% to 90% occurring once. Looked up from germline, CDR1 is GTSNPN and CDR2 is SVGIG (reference sequence). CDR3 length equals 13 residues. V gave up 3 bases and J gave up 2 bases, with 8 bases separating them. The clonotype originates from a woman aged 40 to 50 in good health and CMV-seronegative. This chain joins TRBV30 and TRBJ1-5, with D unresolved. Sample: PBMCs. The CDR3 spells CAWSVDGNQPQHF. The DNA of the CDR3 is TGTGCCTGGAGCGTAGATGGCAATCAGCCCCAGCATTTT.